Listed below are T cell receptor beta chains from one sample, sequenced in a study of OX40 agonist ivuxolimab in advanced cancers. Sequencing was performed with immunoSEQ multiplex PCR; in TCRdb, only in-frame clones are kept and a portion is missing. This table holds around 19,000 clones, about 70% found once. The source material was CD4+ or CD8+ T cells sorted from blood, sampled in a trial of the OX40 agonist ivuxolimab. The receptors come from an adult with an advanced solid tumor such as melanoma, head and neck, liver or kidney cancer. CDR3s include the opening cysteine and the closing phenylalanine or tryptophan. Fields, in order: V gene, J gene, clone size, D gene, CDR3 DNA, CDR3 protein. A D gene is named only where the DNA matches it firmly. Not every row has a clone size; where given, it reads once, few, many or a size class.

TRBV6-1	TRBJ2-7	-	TRBD2	TGTGCCAGCAGTGCTCCTAGCGGGGCCACCTACGAGCAGTACTTC	CASSAPSGATYEQYF
TRBV4-2	TRBJ1-1	-	-	TGTGCCAGCAGCGGTGGGAGCACTGAAGCTTTCTTT	CASSGGSTEAFF
TRBV30	TRBJ2-5	-	-	TGTGCCTGGAGTGTCTGGGGGTTAGAGACCCAGTACTTC	CAWSVWGLETQYF
TRBV7-8	TRBJ2-1	few	TRBD2	TGTGCCAGCAGCCTAACTAGCGGGGGGTCCAATGAGCAGTTCTTC	CASSLTSGGSNEQFF
TRBV6-1	TRBJ2-3	few	-	TGTGCCAGCAACAGTCTCACAGATACGCAGTATTTT	CASNSLTDTQYF
TRBV5-1	TRBJ2-1	-	-	TGCGCCAGCAGCTTGGATGGCGGGGTGGGGCAGGACTTCTTC	CASSLDGGVGQDFF
TRBV6-6	TRBJ2-1	-	-	TGTGCCAGCAGTTACTACGGCTACAATGAGCAGTTCTTC	CASSYYGYNEQFF
TRBV27	TRBJ1-2	-	-	TGTGCCAGCAGCCAGAACAGTTTCTATGGCTACACCTTC	CASSQNSFYGYTF
TRBV5-6	TRBJ2-1	-	-	TGTGCCAGCAGCTTGGACAGGGTGTGGGAGCAGTTCTTC	CASSLDRVWEQFF
TRBV27	TRBJ2-6	-	-	TGTGCCAGCAGTTTAAGGGGACAGGCCAACGTCCTGACTTTC	CASSLRGQANVLTF
TRBV7-8	TRBJ1-2	-	TRBD1	TGTGCCAGCAGCTTAACGGGACAGGGGAATGGCTACACCTTC	CASSLTGQGNGYTF
TRBV5-8	TRBJ2-1	-	TRBD2	TGTGCCAGCAGCTTGGGACTAGCGGGGGGGAATGAGCAGTTCTTC	CASSLGLAGGNEQFF
TRBV11-2	TRBJ2-7	few	TRBD2	TGTGCCAGCAGCCCGATAGCGGGAGGCCCCTACGAGCAGTACTTC	CASSPIAGGPYEQYF
TRBV19	TRBJ1-1	-	-	TGTGCCAGTAGTGTGAACACTGAAGCTTTCTTT	CASSVNTEAFF
TRBV6-5	TRBJ2-1	-	-	TGTGCCAGCAGTCCCGGGGACTACAATGAGCAGTTCTTC	CASSPGDYNEQFF
TRBV15	TRBJ2-3	-	TRBD2	TGTGCCACCAGCTCACTTGGCGGACTAGCGGGTTTCACAGATACGCAGTATTTT	CATSSLGGLAGFTDTQYF
TRBV15	TRBJ2-3	-	-	TGTGCCACCAGCACAGGGGGTAGCGGGAGCACAGATACGCAGTATTTT	CATSTGGSGSTDTQYF
TRBV28	TRBJ1-5	few	-	TGTGCCAGCAGTTTAGCGGGGGACAATCAGCCCCAGCATTTT	CASSLAGDNQPQHF
TRBV19	TRBJ1-6	-	TRBD1	TGTGCCAGTAGTGCCGGGACAGAGAGCTCCTATAATTCACCCCTCCACTTT	CASSAGTESSYNSPLHF
TRBV19	TRBJ1-5	-	-	TGTGCCAGTAGTATGGGCCTTTATAGCAATCAGCCCCAGCATTTT	CASSMGLYSNQPQHF
TRBV7-9	TRBJ2-2	few	-	TGTGCCAGCAGCCCTTGGGGGGCTGAGGGGACGGCCGGGGAGCTGTTTTTT	CASSPWGAEGTAGELFF
TRBV6-1	TRBJ2-6	-	-	TGTGCCAGCAGTGAATCCGGATCTGGGGCCAACGTCCTGACTTTC	CASSESGSGANVLTF
TRBV2	TRBJ2-1	few	-	TGTGCCAGCACCCCAGGACTCGGCCCAATGAGGCAGTTCTTC	CASTPGLGPMRQFF